One and the same sample provided the 23 T cell receptor beta chains below, sequenced in a study of CD8 T cells in ankylosing spondylitis. TCRdb independently ran MiXCR on the 5' RACE reads; one entry per CDR3 protein. Of about 310,000 distinct CDR3 sequences in the sample, around 21% were seen once. Sequenced input: blood, either unsorted or a sorted T cell fraction (not recorded which). The receptors were sampled from a female donor with ankylosing spondylitis or in good health (not recorded which).

The rearrangement links TRBV7-8 to TRBJ2-7; 10 bases map to TRBD2. Trimming took 1 base from V and 9 from J; bases not matched to a gene: 21. Germline V CDR1 and CDR2: SGHVS, FQNEAQ. There are 19 residues in the CDR3. The CDR3 DNA follows: TGTGCCAGCAGCTTAGGCAGGCCCCTGGGGCTAGCGGGAGCGAATGGGCAGTACTTC. Translated, it gives CASSLGRPLGLAGANGQYF.

This chain uses TRBV6-2 or TRBV6-3 with TRBJ1-6; the D is unclear. V was trimmed by 1 base and J by 0 bases, leaving 7 bases between them. This CDR3 has 16 residues. CDR1 and CDR2 (germline): MNHEY, SVGEGT. In DNA form, the CDR3 reads TGTGCCAGCAGTTACTTCAAAAGCTCCTATAATTCACCCCTCCACTTT. Its translation is CASSYFKSSYNSPLHF.

This clonotype has just a few counts. The chain employs TRBV12-3 or TRBV12-4 and TRBJ1-3, with D hard to call. V was pared by 5 bases and J by 9 bases, with 11 bases between. The CDR3 runs to 12 residues. The CDR3 loop is CASSVSRGTIYF. The CDR3, as DNA: TGTGCCAGCAGTGTTTCTCGGGGCACCATATATTTT.

V is TRBV25-1 and J is TRBJ2-1, with 7 bases matching TRBD2. This CDR3 comprises 12 residues. CDR1 MGHDK and CDR2 SYGVNS come from the germline V gene. J was trimmed by 9 bases and V by 4 bases; bases with no gene match: 3. The CDR3 loop is CASSATSSEQFF. DNA for the CDR3: TGTGCCAGCAGTGCGACTAGCAGTGAGCAGTTCTTC. The full variable domain, in which reference TRBV25-1 and TRBJ2-1 provide the parts outside the CDR3, is EADIYQTPRYLVIGTGKKITLECSQTMGHDKMYWYQQDPGMELHLIHYSYGVNSTEKGDLSSESTVSRIRTEHFPLTLESARPSHTSQYLCASSATSSEQFFGPGTRLTVL.

This clonotype was counted ten times or more. This chain connects TRBV10-3 to TRBJ2-1; D may correspond to TRBD1 or TRBD2 (6 bases each). This CDR3 has 14 residues. V lost 4 bases and J 9 bases, leaving 16 bases between the germline ends. CDR1 and CDR2 (germline): ENHRY, SYGVKD. Here the CDR3 DNA reads TGTGCCATCAGTGGCCTACAGGGAGCGGGTGAGCAGTTCTTC. It encodes CAISGLQGAGEQFF.

The chain links TRBV20-1 to TRBJ1-6, with D possibly being TRBD1 (5 bases). Trimming stripped 4 bases from V and 10 bases from J, with 14 bases between. Per germline, CDR1 DFQATT and CDR2 SNEGSKA (reference sequence). There are 13 residues in the CDR3. The CDR3 DNA is TGCAGTGCTAAGGGCAGACAGAACTCACCCCTCCACTTT. Protein: CSAKGRQNSPLHF.

This clonotype was observed a few times. This chain joins TRBV12-3 or TRBV12-4 and TRBJ2-1; 11 bases are a match to TRBD2. This CDR3 is built from 16 residues. V shed 5 bases and J 0 bases; nucleotides not matched to a gene: 3. The DNA of the CDR3 is TGTGCCAGCAGTCGACTAGCGGGGAGCTCCTACAATGAGCAGTTCTTC. Amino acids: CASSRLAGSSYNEQFF.

The chain employs TRBV18 and TRBJ1-1; TRBD1 is a possible D gene (6 bases). CDR1 KGHSH and CDR2 LQKENI come from the germline V gene. Trimming took 1 base from V and 0 from J, leaving 15 bases between them. This CDR3 is built from 17 residues. Here the CDR3 reads CASSPLPGQVMNTEAFF. CDR3 DNA: TGTGCCAGCTCACCACTTCCGGGACAAGTGATGAACACTGAAGCTTTCTTT.

This clonotype was seen a few times. V and J are TRBV14 and TRBJ2-5; TRBD2 matches 9 bases. With 0 bases clipped from V and 5 bases from J, the junction kept 7 bases outside the gene matches. The germline gives CDR1 SGHDN, CDR2 FVKESK. The CDR3 runs 16 residues. The CDR3 bases are TGTGCCAGCAGCCAAGATATTAGCGGGAGAGGGGAGACCCAGTACTTC. Its translation: CASSQDISGRGETQYF.

This clonotype showed up many times. The CDR3 spells CSVLKTGEETQYF. In DNA, the CDR3 is TGCAGCGTTCTTAAGACAGGGGAAGAGACCCAGTACTTC. V usage is TRBV29-1 and J usage is TRBJ2-5; 8 bases are shared with TRBD1. V was clipped by 5 bases and J by 3 bases; unmatched bases: 5. CDR1 is SQVTM and CDR2 is ANQGSEA in the germline V gene. The CDR3 is 13 amino acids.

V is TRBV7-9 and J is TRBJ2-3; D is ambiguous. This CDR3 is 14 amino acids long. The ends were cut back, 2 bases at V and 3 bases at J, with 9 bases in the middle. Germline V gene data show CDR1 as SEHNR and CDR2 as FQNEAQ (reference sequence). CDR3 bases: TGTGCCAGCAGCTTAAGTCTGACTACAGATACGCAGTATTTT. Its translation is CASSLSLTTDTQYF.

V usage is TRBV20-1 and J usage is TRBJ2-7; no clear D. This CDR3 comprises 12 residues. Germline V gene lookup returns CDR1 DFQATT and CDR2 SNEGSKA (reference sequence). V gave up 3 bases and J gave up 1 base, with 7 bases separating them. CDR3 sequence: CSASPISYEQYF. DNA of the CDR3: TGCAGTGCTAGCCCGATATCCTACGAGCAGTACTTC.

This clonotype has a count of ten or more. V gene TRBV4-2 combines with J gene TRBJ1-6, with 9 bases fitting TRBD1. Germline CDR1 is LGHNA and CDR2 is YNFKEQ. CDR3 length: 19 residues. V lost 4 bases, J lost 10 bases, and 20 bases stayed unmatched. CDR3 nucleotide sequence: TGTGCCAGCAGCCGGATCACAGGGGGACAGGGTGGATTGGGATCACCCCTCCACTTT. Translated, it gives CASSRITGGQGGLGSPLHF.

This clonotype appeared once. The chain has TRBV11-2 and TRBJ2-6; unclear D gene. Germline CDR1 is SGHAT and CDR2 is FQNNGV. This CDR3 region has 16 residues. Trimming removed 1 base from V and 0 bases from J, with 7 bases in between. The CDR3 nucleotides are TGTGCCAGCAGCTTAGTGAGGAGCTCTGGGGCCAACGTCCTGACTTTC. Translated, it gives CASSLVRSSGANVLTF. The variable domain in full, completed from reference TRBV11-2 and TRBJ2-6, reads EAGVAQSPRYKIIEKRQSVAFWCNPISGHATLYWYQQILGQGPKLLIQFQNNGVVDDSQLPKDRFSAERLKGVDSTLKIQPAKLEDSAVYLCASSLVRSSGANVLTFGAGSRLTVL.

Many counts were recorded for this clonotype. The chain combines TRBV12-3 or TRBV12-4 with TRBJ2-3; a possible D gene is TRBD1 (5 bases). This CDR3 spans 12 amino acids. The V end lost 5 bases, the J end lost 6 bases, and 9 bases lay between the germline ends. The CDR3 is CASSPKGDTQYF. Written as DNA, the CDR3 is TGTGCCAGCAGTCCCAAGGGGGATACGCAGTATTTT.

This clonotype was picked up a small number of times. V and J are TRBV5-5 and TRBJ1-1; no clear D gene. The CDR3 runs to 14 residues. V lost 0 bases and J 8 bases, leaving 14 bases between the germline ends. Germline V CDR1 and CDR2: SGHKS, YYEKEE (reference sequence). CDR3: CASSLDFVGGEAFF. DNA for the CDR3: TGTGCCAGCAGCTTGGATTTTGTGGGAGGGGAAGCTTTCTTT.

This clonotype has a count of ten or more. The CDR3 nucleotides are TGTGCCAGCAGTTTACCCTCCGTCAGGGGATCCTACAATGAGCAGTTCTTC. The encoded protein is CASSLPSVRGSYNEQFF. The chain employs TRBV12-3 or TRBV12-4 and TRBJ2-1, with D perhaps TRBD1 (6 bases). With 2 bases removed from V and 1 base from J, the gap between germline ends came to 15 bases. There are 17 residues in the CDR3.

This clonotype was recorded at least ten times. The CDR3 here is CASTYSSGTVLGQFF. In DNA form, the CDR3 reads TGTGCCAGTACATACTCTAGCGGGACGGTTTTGGGGCAGTTCTTC. The J gene is TRBJ2-1, the V gene TRBV27; 9 positions agree with TRBD2. The V and J ends lost 9 bases and 12 bases, in that order; junction bases with no gene match: 18. The CDR3 is 15 residues long. The germline CDR1 and CDR2 sequences are MNHEY and SMNVEV (reference sequence).

The chain joins TRBV20-1 to TRBJ2-3; TRBD2 might be the D (6 bases). CDR3 length: 14 amino acids. V gave up 3 bases and J gave up 4 bases, with 14 bases separating them. CDR1 is DFQATT, CDR2 SNEGSKA, per germline (reference sequence). CDR3 sequence reads: CSASRGGDPDTQYF. Written as DNA, the CDR3 is TGCAGTGCTAGCAGAGGAGGGGACCCAGATACGCAGTATTTT.

V gene TRBV5-1 combines with J gene TRBJ2-3, with TRBD1 matching over 7 bases. Trimming cost V 0 bases and J 1 base; bases outside gene matches: 5. CDR1 and CDR2 from the germline V gene are SGHRS and YFSETQ. The CDR3 is made up of 16 amino acids. The CDR3 here is CASSLDNRGGTDTQYF. In DNA, the CDR3 is TGCGCCAGCAGCTTGGATAACAGGGGAGGCACAGATACGCAGTATTTT. Complete variable domain (other parts from reference TRBV5-1 and TRBJ2-3): KAGVTQTPRYLIKTRGQQVTLSCSPISGHRSVSWYQQTPGQGLQFLFEYFSETQRNKGNFPGRFSGRQFSNSRSEMNVSTLELGDSALYLCASSLDNRGGTDTQYFGPGTRLTVL.

V and J are TRBV6-1 and TRBJ2-2; 7 bases agree with TRBD1. The CDR3 covers 14 residues. Germline CDR1 is MNHNS and CDR2 is SASEGT. J gave up 2 bases and V 4 bases, and 1 base lay outside the gene matches. CDR3 nucleotide sequence: TGTGCCAGCAGTGGGACAGGCAACACCGGGGAGCTGTTTTTT. Translation: CASSGTGNTGELFF.

This clonotype turned up a few times. CDR3 bases: TGTGCCAGCAGCACGGAAGACACCATATATTTT. Protein: CASSTEDTIYF. This chain connects TRBV7-6 to TRBJ1-3, with unresolved D. The CDR3 has 11 amino acids. The V and J ends lost 5 bases and 8 bases respectively, with 7 bases between them. Per the germline V gene, CDR1 is SGHVS and CDR2 is FNYEAQ.

This clonotype was found many times. The rearrangement uses TRBV20-1 and TRBJ2-7; 7 bases align to TRBD1. This CDR3 region has 12 residues. After removal of 4 bases from V and 2 bases from J, the junction contained 2 bases not matched to a gene. Germline V CDR1 and CDR2: DFQATT, SNEGSKA (reference sequence). The CDR3 DNA is TGCAGTGCTAACGACAGGGCCTACGAGCAGTACTTC. Amino acid sequence: CSANDRAYEQYF.